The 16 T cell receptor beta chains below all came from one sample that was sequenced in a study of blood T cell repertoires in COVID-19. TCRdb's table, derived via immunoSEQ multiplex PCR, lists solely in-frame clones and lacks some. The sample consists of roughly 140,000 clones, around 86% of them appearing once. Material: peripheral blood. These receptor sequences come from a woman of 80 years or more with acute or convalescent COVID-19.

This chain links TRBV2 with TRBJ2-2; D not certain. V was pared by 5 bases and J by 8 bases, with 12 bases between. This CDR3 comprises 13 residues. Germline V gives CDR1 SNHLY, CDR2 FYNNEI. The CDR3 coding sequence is TGTGCCAGCAGTAGAACTTCCGCGGGGGAGCTGTTTTTT. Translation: CASSRTSAGELFF.

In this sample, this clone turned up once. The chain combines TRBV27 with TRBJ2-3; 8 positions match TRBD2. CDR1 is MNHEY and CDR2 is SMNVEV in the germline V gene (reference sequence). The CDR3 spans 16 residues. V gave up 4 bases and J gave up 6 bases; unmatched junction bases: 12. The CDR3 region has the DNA TGTGCCAGCAGTTGGACTAGCCGAGGGTTTACTGATACGCAGTATTTT. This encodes CASSWTSRGFTDTQYF.

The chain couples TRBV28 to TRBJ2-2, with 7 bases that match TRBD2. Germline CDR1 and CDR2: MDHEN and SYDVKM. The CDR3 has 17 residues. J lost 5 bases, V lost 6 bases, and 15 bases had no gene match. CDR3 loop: CASRGGRESSVTGELFF. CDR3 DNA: TGTGCCAGCAGGGGAGGGCGGGAATCGTCGGTAACCGGGGAGCTGTTTTTT.

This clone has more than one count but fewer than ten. The CDR3 sequence: CSASRGTGDQPQHF. In nucleotides, the CDR3 is TGCAGTGCTAGTCGCGGGACAGGGGATCAGCCCCAGCATTTT. The chain is built from TRBV20-1 and TRBJ1-5; TRBD1 matches at 10 bases. V dropped 3 bases and J dropped 5; count of bases not matched to a gene: 4. The length of the CDR3 is 14 residues. The germline gives CDR1 DFQATT, CDR2 SNEGSKA (reference sequence).

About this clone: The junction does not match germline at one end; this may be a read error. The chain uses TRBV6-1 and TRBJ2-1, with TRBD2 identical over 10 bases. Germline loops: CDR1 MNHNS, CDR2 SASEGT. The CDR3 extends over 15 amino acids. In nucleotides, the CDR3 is TGTGCCAGCAGTCAAGCGGGAGGGCCCTACAATGAGCAGTTCTTC. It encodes CASSQAGGPYNEQFF.

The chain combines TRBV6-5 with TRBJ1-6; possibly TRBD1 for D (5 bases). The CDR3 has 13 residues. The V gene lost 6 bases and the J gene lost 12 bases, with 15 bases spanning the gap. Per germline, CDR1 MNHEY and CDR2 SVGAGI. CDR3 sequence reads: CASRGLASGPLHF. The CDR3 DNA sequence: TGTGCCAGCAGGGGGCTGGCTAGTGGACCCCTCCACTTT.

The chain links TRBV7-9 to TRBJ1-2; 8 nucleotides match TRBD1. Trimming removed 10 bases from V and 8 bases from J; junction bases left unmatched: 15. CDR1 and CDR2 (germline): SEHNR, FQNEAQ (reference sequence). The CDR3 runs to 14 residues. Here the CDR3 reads CAISIAGGRWGYTF. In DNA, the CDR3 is TGTGCCATCTCGATTGCAGGGGGCCGATGGGGCTACACCTTC.

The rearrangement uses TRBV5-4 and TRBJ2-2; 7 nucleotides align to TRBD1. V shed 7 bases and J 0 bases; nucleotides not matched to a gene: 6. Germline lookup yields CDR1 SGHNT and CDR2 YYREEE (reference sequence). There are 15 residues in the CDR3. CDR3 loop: CASWPGTANTGELFF. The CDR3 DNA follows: TGTGCCAGCTGGCCCGGGACAGCGAACACCGGGGAGCTGTTTTTT.

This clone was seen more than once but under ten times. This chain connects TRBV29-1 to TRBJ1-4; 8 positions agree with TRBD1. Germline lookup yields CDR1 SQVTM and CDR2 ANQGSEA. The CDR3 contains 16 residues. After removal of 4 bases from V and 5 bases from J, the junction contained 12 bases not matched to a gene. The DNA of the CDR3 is TGCAGCGTTGTCATCCGGGACAGGCCTATAAATGAAAAACTGTTTTTT. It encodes CSVVIRDRPINEKLFF.

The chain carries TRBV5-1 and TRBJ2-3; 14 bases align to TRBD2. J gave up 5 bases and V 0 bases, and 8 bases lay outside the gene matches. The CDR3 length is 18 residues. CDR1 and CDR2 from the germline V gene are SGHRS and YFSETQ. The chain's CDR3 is CASSLGTSGRRPGDTQYF. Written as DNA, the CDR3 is TGCGCCAGCAGCTTGGGGACTAGCGGGAGGAGGCCCGGAGATACGCAGTATTTT.

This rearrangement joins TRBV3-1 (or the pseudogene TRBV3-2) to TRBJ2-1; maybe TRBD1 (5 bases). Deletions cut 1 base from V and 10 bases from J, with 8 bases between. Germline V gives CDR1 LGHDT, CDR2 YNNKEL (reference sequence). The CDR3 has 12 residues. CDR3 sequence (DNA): TGTGCCAGCAGCCAAGGGGGCCCAGAGCAGTTCTTC. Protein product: CASSQGGPEQFF.

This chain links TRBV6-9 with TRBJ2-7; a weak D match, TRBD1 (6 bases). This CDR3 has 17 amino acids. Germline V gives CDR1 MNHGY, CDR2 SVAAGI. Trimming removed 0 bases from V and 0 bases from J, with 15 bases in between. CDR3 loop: CASSYSVWGQPSYEQYF. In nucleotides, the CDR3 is TGTGCCAGCAGTTATTCGGTGTGGGGGCAACCCTCCTACGAGCAGTACTTC.

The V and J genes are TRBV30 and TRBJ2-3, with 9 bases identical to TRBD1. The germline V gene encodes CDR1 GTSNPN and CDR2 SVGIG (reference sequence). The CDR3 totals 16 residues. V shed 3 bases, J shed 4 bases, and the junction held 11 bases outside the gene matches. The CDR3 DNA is TGTGCCTGGAGCAAGGGGGGACAGGGAACAGCAGATACGCAGTATTTT. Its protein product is CAWSKGGQGTADTQYF.

Written as DNA, the CDR3 is TGTGCCAGCAGCCAAAGGACAGGGAGGTACGTGAACACTGAAGCTTTCTTT. This translates into CASSQRTGRYVNTEAFF. The chain joins TRBV4-2 to TRBJ1-1, with 8 bases identical to TRBD1. After removal of 2 bases from V and 0 bases from J, the junction contained 8 bases not matched to a gene. Germline V lookup: CDR1 LGHNA, CDR2 YNFKEQ. The CDR3 is 17 amino acids.

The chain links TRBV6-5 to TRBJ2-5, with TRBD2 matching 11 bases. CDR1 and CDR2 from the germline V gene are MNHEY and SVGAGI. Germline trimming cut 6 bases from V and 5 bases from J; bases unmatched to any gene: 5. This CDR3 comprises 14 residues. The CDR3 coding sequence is TGTGCCAGCAGCCTGACTAGCGGGGTGGAGACCCAGTACTTC. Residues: CASSLTSGVETQYF.

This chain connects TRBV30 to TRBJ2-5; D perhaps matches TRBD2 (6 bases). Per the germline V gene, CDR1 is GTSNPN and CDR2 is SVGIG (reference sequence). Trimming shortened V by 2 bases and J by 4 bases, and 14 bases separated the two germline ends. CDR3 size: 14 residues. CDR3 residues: CAWSLPLARETQYF. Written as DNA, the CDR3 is TGTGCCTGGAGTCTTCCTCTAGCGAGAGAGACCCAGTACTTC.